The 21 T cell receptor beta chains in this list originate from one sample, sequenced in a study of shared T cell receptors in the human thymus. The data were produced by immunoSEQ multiplex PCR, yet TCRdb's version contains in-frame clones alone and is incomplete. The table lists hundreds of thousands of clones, about 89% of them singletons. These data also featured in a second study, about human thymus T cells.

The sample taken for sequencing was thymocytes. These TCRs come from a boy under two years old with a congenital heart defect.

This clone was recorded once. This chain connects TRBV9 to TRBJ2-3, with 11 nucleotides matching TRBD2. V trimming: 1 base; J trimming: 3 bases; junction bases outside the gene matches: 7. The CDR3 length is 17 residues. Per germline, CDR1 SGDLS and CDR2 YYNGEE. The chain's CDR3 is CASSVSSSSGRTDTQYF. CDR3 DNA sequence: TGTGCCAGCAGCGTATCAAGCTCTAGCGGGAGGACAGATACGCAGTATTTT.

A single count supports this clone. This chain joins TRBV28 and TRBJ2-3, with 8 bases matching TRBD2. Germline CDR1 reads MDHEN; CDR2 reads SYDVKM. CDR3 length: 14 residues. With V trimmed by 7 bases and J by 1 base, 4 bases remained unmatched. CDR3 loop: CASKRERGTDTQYF. The CDR3 nucleotides read TGTGCCAGCAAGCGGGAGCGAGGCACAGATACGCAGTATTTT. The full variable domain, with the rest looked up from reference TRBV28 and TRBJ2-3, is DVKVTQSSRYLVKRTGEKVFLECVQDMDHENMFWYRQDPGLGLRLIYFSYDVKMKEKGDIPEGYSVSREKKERFSLILESASTNQTSMYLCASKRERGTDTQYFGPGTRLTVL.

The genes are TRBV6-6 and TRBJ1-2; D is unresolved. Trimming pared 0 bases from V and 3 bases from J, leaving 8 bases between. The CDR3 is made up of 14 amino acids. Germline assignment: CDR1 MNHNY and CDR2 SVGAGI (reference sequence). CDR3 protein: CASSYSHSHYGYTF. The CDR3 DNA is TGTGCCAGCAGTTACTCGCACAGCCACTATGGCTACACCTTC.

The chain carries TRBV6-1 and TRBJ1-5; no reliable D call. The CDR3 is made up of 15 amino acids. Germline CDR1 reads MNHNS; CDR2 reads SASEGT. Deletions cut 6 bases from V and 0 bases from J, with 12 bases between. The CDR3 region is CASSALGYSNQPQHF. The CDR3 DNA sequence: TGTGCCAGCAGCGCCCTGGGCTATAGCAATCAGCCCCAGCATTTT.

This rearrangement joins TRBV5-1 to TRBJ2-3; D gene unclear. The CDR3 is 12 amino acids. V lost 4 bases to trimming and J lost 10 bases, with 13 bases between them. The germline V gene encodes CDR1 SGHRS and CDR2 YFSETQ. CDR3 coding DNA: TGCGCCAGCAGCACGTTAAGAGAGCCGCAGTATTTT. Translation: CASSTLREPQYF.

J is TRBJ2-7 and V is TRBV11-3; TRBD2 agrees at 9 bases. CDR1 is SGHNT and CDR2 is YENEEA in the germline V gene. Trimming at V came to 5 bases and at J to 3 bases, leaving 8 bases not matched to a gene. The CDR3 runs 15 residues. The CDR3 loop is CASSQTGTSSYEQYF. CDR3 DNA sequence: TGTGCCAGCAGCCAGACCGGGACTAGCAGCTACGAGCAGTACTTC. Full variable domain (outside the CDR3, taken from reference TRBV11-3 and TRBJ2-7): EAGVVQSPRYKIIEKKQPVAFWCNPISGHNTLYWYLQNLGQGPELLIRYENEEAVDDSQLPKDRFSAERLKGVDSTLKIQPAELGDSAVYLCASSQTGTSSYEQYFGPGTRLTVT.

This clone came up once. V gene TRBV4-3 combines with J gene TRBJ2-1; 10 positions agree with TRBD2. CDR1 LGHNA and CDR2 YSLEER come from the germline V gene. V was clipped by 1 base and J by 3 bases; unmatched bases: 0. The CDR3 length is 15 residues. As DNA, the CDR3 is TGCGCCAGCAGCCAAGGACTAGCGGGCTACAATGAGCAGTTCTTC. This sequence encodes CASSQGLAGYNEQFF.

This chain uses TRBV6-5 with TRBJ1-1, with D unclear. Trimming stripped 3 bases from V and 0 bases from J, with 8 bases between. The length of the CDR3 is 14 residues. Germline CDR1 MNHEY, CDR2 SVGAGI. CDR3 sequence: CASSYGALNTEAFF. CDR3 DNA: TGTGCCAGCAGTTATGGAGCCCTGAACACTGAAGCTTTCTTT.

The chain joins TRBV6-5 to TRBJ2-7, with D maybe TRBD1 (5 bases). Looked up from germline, CDR1 is MNHEY and CDR2 is SVGAGI. This CDR3 has 16 amino acids. Trimming left V 0 bases short and J 2 bases short, with 14 bases between. Here the CDR3 reads CASSYSAGNRTYEQYF. In nucleotides, the CDR3 is TGTGCCAGCAGTTACTCGGCAGGGAATCGTACCTACGAGCAGTACTTC.

The V and J genes are TRBV28 and TRBJ1-1; 7 bases match TRBD1. V trimming: 3 bases; J trimming: 9 bases; junction bases outside the gene matches: 7. Germline V gene sequence: CDR1 MDHEN, CDR2 SYDVKM. CDR3 size: 13 residues. This CDR3 reads CASSFNRGEKAFF. CDR3 DNA: TGTGCCAGCAGTTTTAACAGGGGTGAAAAAGCTTTCTTT. Drawing the rest from reference TRBV28 and TRBJ1-1, the complete variable domain is DVKVTQSSRYLVKRTGEKVFLECVQDMDHENMFWYRQDPGLGLRLIYFSYDVKMKEKGDIPEGYSVSREKKERFSLILESASTNQTSMYLCASSFNRGEKAFFGQGTRLTVV.

The V and J genes are TRBV4-3 and TRBJ2-5; D possibly corresponds to TRBD1 (5 bases). The CDR3 extends over 18 amino acids. Trimming took 0 bases from V and 1 from J, leaving 18 bases between them. CDR1 and CDR2 from the germline V gene are LGHNA and YSLEER. CDR3 sequence reads: CASSQDLGLPTGQETQYF. CDR3 DNA: TGCGCCAGCAGCCAAGATCTAGGCCTTCCTACAGGCCAAGAGACCCAGTACTTC.

This sequence joins TRBV2 and TRBJ1-5; TRBD1 is a possible D gene (5 bases). The CDR3 runs to 15 residues. CDR1 is SNHLY and CDR2 is FYNNEI in the germline V gene. The V end lost 8 bases, the J end lost 4 bases, and 18 bases lay between the germline ends. In nucleotides, the CDR3 is TGTGCCAGCCACCCGCGGGGGACCGTAAATCAGCCCCAGCATTTT. Translating gives CASHPRGTVNQPQHF.

The V and J genes are TRBV6-5 and TRBJ2-3; TRBD1 matches 8 bases. The CDR3 runs 15 residues. Trimming cost V 2 bases and J 6 bases; bases outside gene matches: 7. Germline CDR1 MNHEY, CDR2 SVGAGI. The CDR3 nucleotides are TGTGCCAGCAGTTACGACAGGGGCCCCTTCGATACGCAGTATTTT. Translated, it gives CASSYDRGPFDTQYF.

The chain has TRBV6-5 and TRBJ2-5; D is undetermined. CDR3 length: 11 residues. Trimming cost V 10 bases and J 5 bases, with 11 bases left between them. Germline CDR1 MNHEY, CDR2 SVGAGI. CDR3 protein: CATRHWETQYF. CDR3 in DNA: TGTGCCACTCGACATTGGGAGACCCAGTACTTC.

On this clone itself: A read error may produce the germline difference seen at one junction end. The chain joins TRBV6-1 to TRBJ2-7, with 11 bases matching TRBD1. The CDR3 sequence is 16 residues long. In germline, CDR1 is MNHNS, CDR2 SASEGT. The DNA for the CDR3 is TGTGCCAGCAGTGGGAGGACAGGGGGCATTTCCTCCGAGCAGTACTTC. This gives the protein CASSGRTGGISSEQYF.

The V and J genes are TRBV5-4 and TRBJ1-2, with unresolved D. The CDR3 length is 12 residues. Germline CDR1 is SGHNT and CDR2 is YYREEE (reference sequence). V was clipped by 2 bases and J by 4 bases, with 6 bases between them. Written as DNA, the CDR3 is TGTGCCAGCAGCTTCGTTTCCTATGGCTACACCTTC. Amino acids: CASSFVSYGYTF.

V usage is TRBV11-2 and J usage is TRBJ2-3; 8 positions agree with TRBD2. The junction had 10 bases not matched to a gene; V was cut back by 4 bases and J by 4 bases. The germline gives CDR1 SGHAT, CDR2 FQNNGV. CDR3 length: 16 residues. CDR3 nucleotides: TGTGCCAGCAGCTCCCAAAGCGGGAGAGGCCCAGATACGCAGTATTTT. Encoded protein: CASSSQSGRGPDTQYF.

Only a few counts were recorded for this clone. The chain combines TRBV28 with TRBJ2-7; 7 positions match TRBD1. Unmatched junction bases numbered 7, after V lost 1 base and J lost 4 bases. This CDR3 is built from 15 residues. CDR1 is MDHEN and CDR2 is SYDVKM in the germline V gene. In DNA form, the CDR3 reads TGTGCCAGCAGTTTATTCCGGGACAGAATGTACGAGCAGTACTTC. Protein: CASSLFRDRMYEQYF.

The chain employs TRBV20-1 and TRBJ1-1; no clear D. This CDR3 contains 10 residues. The V gene's germline CDR1 is DFQATT and CDR2 SNEGSKA (reference sequence). CDR3 sequence (DNA): TGCAGGCCGGGAGACACTGAAGCTTTCTTT. It is translated as CRPGDTEAFF.

A single count supports this clone. The chain couples TRBV2 to TRBJ1-6, with 7 bases lining up with TRBD1. Unmatched junction bases numbered 8, after V lost 7 bases and J lost 5 bases. From germline, CDR1 is SNHLY and CDR2 FYNNEI. The CDR3 totals 15 residues. CDR3 loop: CASTPGTAHNSPLHF. CDR3 bases: TGTGCCAGCACCCCCGGGACAGCACATAATTCACCCCTCCACTTT. The whole variable domain, filled in from reference TRBV2 and TRBJ1-6, reads EPEVTQTPSHQVTQMGQEVILRCVPISNHLYFYWYRQILGQKVEFLVSFYNNEISEKSEIFDDQFSVERPDGSNFTLKIRSTKLEDSAMYFCASTPGTAHNSPLHFGNGTRLTVT.

The chain couples TRBV5-4 to TRBJ1-6; 9 bases match TRBD1. From germline, CDR1 is SGHNT and CDR2 YYREEE (reference sequence). V shed 4 bases, J shed 9 bases, and the junction held 5 bases outside the gene matches. The CDR3 has 14 amino acids. CDR3 sequence (DNA): TGTGCCAGCAGCGAGGACAGGGGAGGTTCACCCCTCCACTTT. Translating it yields CASSEDRGGSPLHF.